What follows is one T cell receptor beta chain and its context. Its matching antigen is unknown. Method: immunoSEQ multiplex PCR; TCRdb's copy keeps in-frame clones and lacks some. Of around 690,000 clones listed, roughly 87% are singletons. CD8 memory cells included CD45RO+ cells plus CCR7-negative CD45RA+ TemRA cells. In germline, CDR1 is MNHEY, CDR2 SMNVEV (reference sequence). The length of the CDR3 is 16 residues. V lost 6 bases to trimming and J lost 0 bases, with 15 bases between them. The sample originates from a study of shared clonotypes between healthy human individuals. Study-level findings and limits: Among the subsets, naive ones generally showed larger estimated richness than memory ones. Owing to a small donor count, the genetic and exposure-history diversity represented was limited.

The rearrangement uses TRBV27 and TRBJ2-1; D unresolved. Sequences were obtained from memory CD8+ T cells from PBMCs. Specified subset: CD45RO+ cells pooled with CCR7-negative TemRA cells. This TCR was recovered from a man aged 18-30 years in good health. Some clones in this sample may be carry-over from other donors' samples. The DNA of the CDR3 is TGTGCCAGCAGAGTTATAGGAAGGAGCTCCTACAATGAGCAGTTCTTC. Translation: CASRVIGRSSYNEQFF.